Listed below are T cell receptor beta chains from one sample, sequenced in a study of glioma-infiltrating T cells. TCRdb re-called the multiplex PCR reads with MiXCR, one entry per CDR3 protein. The repertoire has approximately 140,000 distinct CDR3 sequences, about 22% of them found once; the top ten carry under 35%. Sequencing was done on a sample of glioma tissue, nonneoplastic brain tissue, or PBMCs (not recorded which). The receptor source for this set is a human donor with low-grade glioma or glioblastoma, undergoing nonglioma brain surgery, or in good health (not recorded which). CDR3s include the opening cysteine and the closing phenylalanine or tryptophan. A D gene is named only where the DNA matches it firmly. Size values are once, few and many counts, or a class for expanded clones, and some rows have none.

abundance,j_gene,v_gene,d_gene,CDR3nt,CDR3aa
NA,TRBJ1-1,TRBV12-3/TRBV12-4,NA,TGTGCCAGCAGTCCACCCCAGAGTATGAACACTGAAGCTTTCTTT,CASSPPQSMNTEAFF
many,TRBJ1-5,TRBV20-1,NA,TGCAGTGCTAGAGCTCCCTATAGCAATCAGCCCCAGCATTTT,CSARAPYSNQPQHF
many,TRBJ1-6,TRBV7-2,NA,TGTGCCAGCAGCTTAGGCAGGGCCAATAATTCACCCCTCCACTTT,CASSLGRANNSPLHF
many,TRBJ1-5,TRBV20-1,NA,TGCAGTGCTAGAGAACCGGGACCGAGCAATCAGCCCCAGCATTTT,CSAREPGPSNQPQHF
few,TRBJ2-5,TRBV20-1,TRBD1,TGCAGTGCTCGCCTTACAGGGGCCAAAGAGACCCAGTACTTC,CSARLTGAKETQYF
NA,TRBJ2-3,TRBV7-3,NA,TGTGCCAGCAGCTTAATCGGGGATGCAGGATCAGATACGCAGTATTTT,CASSLIGDAGSDTQYF
NA,TRBJ2-5,TRBV7-9,NA,TGTGCCAGCAGCCCCGTGCGTGACGACCAAGAGACCCAGTACTTC,CASSPVRDDQETQYF
few,TRBJ1-2,TRBV28,NA,TGTGCCAGCAGTCAGCTGACAAAAGGCTACACCTTC,CASSQLTKGYTF
many,TRBJ1-6,TRBV7-9,NA,TGTGCCAGCACCGCCGCTGGGCCCCTCCACTTT,CASTAAGPLHF
many,TRBJ1-1,TRBV20-1,NA,TGCAGTGCCCCCGGGGCCTACATGAACACTGAAGCTTTCTTT,CSAPGAYMNTEAFF
NA,TRBJ2-1,TRBV6-1,TRBD2,TGTGCCAGCAGCCGGGGGGTTTATGGCTACAATGAGCAGTTCTTC,CASSRGVYGYNEQFF
few,TRBJ2-5,TRBV28,TRBD2,TGTGCCAGCAGTTTGCTCGGGACTAGCGTCGAGACCCAGTACTTC,CASSLLGTSVETQYF
NA,TRBJ1-6,TRBV28,NA,TGTGCCAGCAGGGGCGGGGTGTCCTATAATTCACCCCTCCACTTT,CASRGGVSYNSPLHF
few,TRBJ1-1,TRBV2,NA,TGTGCCAGCAGCGCCGCCCGATCTGAAGCTTTCTTT,CASSAARSEAFF
NA,TRBJ1-3,TRBV20-1,TRBD1,TGCAGTGCCACCACTACCCCGACAGGGGCTGGAAACACCATATATTTT,CSATTTPTGAGNTIYF
NA,TRBJ1-1,TRBV28,NA,TGTGCCAGCAGTTTAAGGGGACACACTAATGAAGCTTTCTTT,CASSLRGHTNEAFF
few,TRBJ1-2,TRBV20-1,NA,TGCAGTGCTAGAGTATATACTAACTATGGCTACACCTTC,CSARVYTNYGYTF
many,TRBJ1-5,TRBV2,NA,TGTGCCAGCAGTGTTAACAGGGAACAGCCCCAGCATTTT,CASSVNREQPQHF
many,TRBJ2-5,TRBV20-1,NA,TGCAGTGCTCATACGAGACCTGGGGAGACCCAGTACTTC,CSAHTRPGETQYF
few,TRBJ2-3,TRBV7-3,TRBD2,TGTGCCAGCAGCGGAAGGCTAGCGGGGGCCCCAGATACGCAGTATTTT,CASSGRLAGAPDTQYF
many,TRBJ2-3,TRBV20-1,NA,TGCAGTGCTAGAGTTCCGGGGGCGGTGACAGATACGCAGTATTTT,CSARVPGAVTDTQYF
NA,TRBJ2-1,TRBV6-6,TRBD2,TGTGCCAGCAGTTACTTAGCGGGGGGATACAATGAGCAGTTCTTC,CASSYLAGGYNEQFF
few,TRBJ2-1,TRBV29-1,NA,TGCAGCGTTGTCTTTCTGTACAATGAGCAGTTCTTC,CSVVFLYNEQFF
few,TRBJ2-3,TRBV18,NA,TGTGCCAGCTCACCTTCCTTGGGGCGGCAAGATACGCAGTATTTT,CASSPSLGRQDTQYF